This TCR beta chain was sequenced for a study of early T cells in non-severe SARS-CoV-2 infection. MiXCR, applied by TCRdb to the 5' RACE reads, yields one record per CDR3 protein. The sample carries under 60,000 distinct CDR3 sequences, roughly a tenth recorded once. This clonotype was counted only a few times. The trim removed 6 bases at V and 0 bases at J, leaving 3 bases unmatched. This CDR3 has 15 amino acids. The rearrangement uses TRBV12-3 or TRBV12-4 and TRBJ2-4, with 9 bases lining up with TRBD1. The TCR was taken from an adult who was a healthcare worker with PCR-confirmed SARS-CoV-2 infection or an uninfected control (not recorded which). Input material: whole blood. CDR3 residues: CASRDRGLAKNIQYF. The CDR3 DNA is TGTGCCAGCAGGGACAGGGGCTTAGCCAAAAACATTCAGTACTTC.